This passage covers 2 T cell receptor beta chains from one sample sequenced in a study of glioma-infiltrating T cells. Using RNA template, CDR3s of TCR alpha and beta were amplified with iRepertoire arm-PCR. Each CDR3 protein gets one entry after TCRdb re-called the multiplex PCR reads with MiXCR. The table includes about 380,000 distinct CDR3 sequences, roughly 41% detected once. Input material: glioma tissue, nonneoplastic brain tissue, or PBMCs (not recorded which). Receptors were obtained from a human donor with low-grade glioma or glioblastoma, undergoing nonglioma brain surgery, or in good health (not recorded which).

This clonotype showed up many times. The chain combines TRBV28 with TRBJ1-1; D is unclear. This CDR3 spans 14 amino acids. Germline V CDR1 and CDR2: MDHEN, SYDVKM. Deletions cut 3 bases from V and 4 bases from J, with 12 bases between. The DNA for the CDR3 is TGTGCCAGCAGTTTCGACGCCCCGGGCACTGAAGCTTTCTTT. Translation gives CASSFDAPGTEAFF.

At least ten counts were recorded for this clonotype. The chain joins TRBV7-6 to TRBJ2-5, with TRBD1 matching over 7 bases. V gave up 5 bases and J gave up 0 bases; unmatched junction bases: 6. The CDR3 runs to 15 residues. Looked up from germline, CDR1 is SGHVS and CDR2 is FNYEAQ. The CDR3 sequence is CASSLLTGNQETQYF. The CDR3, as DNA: TGTGCCAGCAGCCTCCTGACAGGGAACCAAGAGACCCAGTACTTC.